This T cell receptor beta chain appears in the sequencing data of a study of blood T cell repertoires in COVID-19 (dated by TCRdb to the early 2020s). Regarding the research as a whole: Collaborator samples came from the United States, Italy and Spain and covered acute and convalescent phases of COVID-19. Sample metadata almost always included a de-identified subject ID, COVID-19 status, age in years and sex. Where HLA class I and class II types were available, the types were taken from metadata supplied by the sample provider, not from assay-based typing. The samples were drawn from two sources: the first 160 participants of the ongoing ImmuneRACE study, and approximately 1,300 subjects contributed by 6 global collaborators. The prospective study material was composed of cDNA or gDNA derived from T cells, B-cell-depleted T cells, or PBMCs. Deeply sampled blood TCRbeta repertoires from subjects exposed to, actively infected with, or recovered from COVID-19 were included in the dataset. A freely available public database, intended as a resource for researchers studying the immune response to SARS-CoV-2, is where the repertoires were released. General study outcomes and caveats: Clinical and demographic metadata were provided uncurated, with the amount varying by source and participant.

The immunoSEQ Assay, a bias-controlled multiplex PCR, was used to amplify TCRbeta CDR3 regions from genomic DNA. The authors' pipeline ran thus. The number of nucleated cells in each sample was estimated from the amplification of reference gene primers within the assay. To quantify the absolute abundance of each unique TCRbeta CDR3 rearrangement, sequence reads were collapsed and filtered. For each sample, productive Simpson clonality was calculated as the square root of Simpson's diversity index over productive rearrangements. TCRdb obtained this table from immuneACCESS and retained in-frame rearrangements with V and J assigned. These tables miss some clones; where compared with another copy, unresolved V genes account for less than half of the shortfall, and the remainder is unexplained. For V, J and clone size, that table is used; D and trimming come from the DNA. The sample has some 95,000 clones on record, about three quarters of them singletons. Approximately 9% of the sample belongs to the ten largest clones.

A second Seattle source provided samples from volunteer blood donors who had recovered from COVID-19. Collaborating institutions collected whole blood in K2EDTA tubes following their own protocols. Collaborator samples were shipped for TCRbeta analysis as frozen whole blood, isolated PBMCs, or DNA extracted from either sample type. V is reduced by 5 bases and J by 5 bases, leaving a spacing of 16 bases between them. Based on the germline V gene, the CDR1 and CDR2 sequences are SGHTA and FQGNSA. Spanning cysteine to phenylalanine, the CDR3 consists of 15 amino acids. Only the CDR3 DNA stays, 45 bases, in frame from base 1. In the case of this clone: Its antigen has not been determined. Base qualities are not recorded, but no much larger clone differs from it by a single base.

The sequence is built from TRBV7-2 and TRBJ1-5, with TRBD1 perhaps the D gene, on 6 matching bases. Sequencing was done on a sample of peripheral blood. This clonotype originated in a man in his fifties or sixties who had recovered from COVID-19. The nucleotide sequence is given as TGTGCCAGCAGCCAACACGGACAGAAGGATCAGCCCCAGCATTTT. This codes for CASSQHGQKDQPQHF.